One and the same sample provided the 25 T cell receptor beta chains below, sequenced in a study of T cells in Graves' hyperthyroidism and ophthalmopathy. The source material, RNA transcripts, was used to amplify TCR beta CDR3 regions. HTBI primers were used for first-round RT-PCR of the TCR CDR3. From the multiplex PCR reads, TCRdb called clonotypes with MiXCR, one entry per CDR3 protein. The sample holds over 250,000 distinct CDR3 sequences, around 13% seen once. Sample: blood. The receptor set was obtained from a woman in her thirties or forties with Graves' ophthalmopathy.

This clonotype showed up just a few times. V is TRBV7-9 and J is TRBJ1-1; D possibly corresponds to TRBD1 (6 bases). The CDR3 sequence is 13 residues long. The V gene lost 4 bases and the J gene lost 8 bases, with 14 bases spanning the gap. Germline assignment: CDR1 SEHNR and CDR2 FQNEAQ (reference sequence). CDR3 region: CASSWNRVSEAFF. CDR3 coding DNA: TGTGCCAGCAGCTGGAACAGGGTGTCAGAAGCTTTCTTT.

The CDR3, as DNA: TGTGCCATCAGTGACCGACTAGCAGAGACCCAGTACTTC. Translated: CAISDRLAETQYF. The V and J genes are TRBV10-3 and TRBJ2-5, with 7 nucleotides matching TRBD2. The trim removed 3 bases at V and 4 bases at J, leaving 2 bases unmatched. Germline values: CDR1 ENHRY, CDR2 SYGVKD. This CDR3 is 13 amino acids long.

This chain joins TRBV6-1 and TRBJ2-2; maybe TRBD2 (7 bases). The CDR3 runs 15 residues. The V and J ends lost 7 bases and 5 bases respectively, with 17 bases between them. Germline CDR1 MNHNS, CDR2 SASEGT. CDR3: CASKPKGGGTGELFF. In nucleotides, the CDR3 is TGTGCCAGCAAACCTAAAGGGGGGGGAACCGGGGAGCTGTTTTTT.

In its sample, this clonotype was seen many times. The chain combines TRBV6-1 with TRBJ1-1; 7 nucleotides match TRBD1. Germline lookup yields CDR1 MNHNS and CDR2 SASEGT. V lost 6 bases and J lost 4; bases outside the gene matches: 14. The CDR3 runs 16 residues. The CDR3 DNA is TGTGCCAGCAGCTACGCTGTGGGGACAGAGGCCACTGAAGCTTTCTTT. It is translated as CASSYAVGTEATEAFF.

This clonotype was seen at least ten times. The chain has TRBV12-3 or TRBV12-4 and TRBJ2-3; possible D gene TRBD1, 6 bases. Trimming pared 6 bases from V and 2 bases from J, leaving 15 bases between. This CDR3 has 15 amino acids. The CDR3 DNA reads TGTGCCAGCAGAACTGATGTGGGGGCCACAGATACGCAGTATTTT. The encoded protein is CASRTDVGATDTQYF.

This chain joins TRBV5-1 and TRBJ1-6; the match to TRBD1 covers 7 bases. Germline-derived CDR1 and CDR2 are SGHRS and YFSETQ. The CDR3 sequence is 14 residues long. The trim removed 0 bases at V and 9 bases at J, leaving 3 bases unmatched. DNA of the CDR3: TGCGCCAGCAGCTTGGACAGGGGCGGTTCACCCCTCCACTTT. Its translation is CASSLDRGGSPLHF.

The rearrangement uses TRBV10-2 and TRBJ1-2, with D maybe TRBD1 (6 bases). Looked up from germline, CDR1 is WSHSY and CDR2 is SAAADI. Trimming pared 3 bases from V and 4 bases from J, leaving 21 bases between. This CDR3 has 17 residues. The CDR3 region is CASSDFGGQVGSYGYTF. DNA for the CDR3: TGCGCCAGCAGTGATTTCGGGGGGCAGGTTGGAAGCTATGGCTACACCTTC.

This clonotype was recorded at least ten times. This chain joins TRBV3-1 and TRBJ2-3; no firm D call. Germline CDR1 is LGHDT and CDR2 is YNNKEL (reference sequence). With 4 bases removed from V and 1 base from J, the gap between germline ends came to 9 bases. This CDR3 is 14 amino acids long. The chain's CDR3 is CASSPTLGTDTQYF. CDR3 sequence (DNA): TGTGCCAGCAGCCCCACCCTTGGCACAGATACGCAGTATTTT.

The chain combines TRBV9 with TRBJ2-1, with D tentatively TRBD1 (6 bases). Trimming took off 2 bases at V and 9 bases at J, with 15 bases between the two ends. This CDR3 has 14 residues. In germline, CDR1 is SGDLS, CDR2 YYNGEE. CDR3 nucleotides: TGTGCCAGCAGCGTGGGGCCCGTGGACAGTGAGCAGTTCTTC. Translation gives CASSVGPVDSEQFF.

This clonotype was detected ten times or more. In DNA, the CDR3 is TGTGCCAGCAGCTCCACCTCCACGGGAATCATAGGGACCCAGTACTTC. Translation gives CASSSTSTGIIGTQYF. The chain is built from TRBV7-2 and TRBJ2-5, with D maybe TRBD2 (5 bases). This CDR3 is built from 16 residues. The V and J ends lost 4 bases and 7 bases respectively, with 22 bases between them. From germline, CDR1 is SGHTA and CDR2 FQGNSA.

This clonotype was recorded at least ten times. The genes are TRBV11-2 and TRBJ2-1; TRBD2 agrees at 8 bases. Per the germline V gene, CDR1 is SGHAT and CDR2 is FQNNGV. The J segment lost 3 bases and the V segment lost 2 bases, leaving 6 bases of the junction unmatched. The CDR3 runs 16 residues. The CDR3 DNA reads TGTGCCAGCAGCTTAATGATACGGGGGGGCTACAATGAGCAGTTCTTC. Protein sequence: CASSLMIRGGYNEQFF.

The chain couples TRBV7-8 to TRBJ2-1; 10 nucleotides match TRBD2. The CDR3 contains 15 residues. Germline values: CDR1 SGHVS, CDR2 FQNEAQ. V was pared by 6 bases and J by 6 bases, with 8 bases of the junction left unmatched. Here the CDR3 reads CASRKRGGELNEQFF. The CDR3 nucleotides read TGTGCCAGCAGAAAGCGGGGGGGCGAGCTCAATGAGCAGTTCTTC.

This clonotype was observed a few times. The genes are TRBV5-4 and TRBJ2-5; weak D call: TRBD2 (6 bases). Germline V CDR1 and CDR2: SGHNT, YYREEE (reference sequence). The CDR3 contains 13 residues. V lost 2 bases, J lost 5 bases, and 10 bases lay in between. In DNA form, the CDR3 reads TGTGCCAGCAGCTTAAGGAGCGGGGAGACCCAGTACTTC. Encoded protein: CASSLRSGETQYF.

CDR3 nucleotides: TGTGCCAGCAGCTACACTGGCGCAAGAGGGGCCGGGGAGCTGTTTTTT. Residues: CASSYTGARGAGELFF. The J gene is TRBJ2-2, the V gene TRBV11-3; tentatively, D is TRBD1 or TRBD2 (5 bases each). The germline V gene has CDR1 SGHNT and CDR2 YENEEA. Trimming took 4 bases from V and 6 from J, leaving 18 bases between them. This CDR3 spans 16 amino acids.

The table lists this clonotype with a few counts. This chain connects TRBV20-1 to TRBJ2-7, with D unclear. The CDR3 contains 13 residues. Trimming stripped 2 bases from V and 3 bases from J, with 11 bases between. CDR1 DFQATT and CDR2 SNEGSKA come from the germline V gene (reference sequence). The CDR3 region has the DNA TGCAGTGCTAGACGTCCGACGGACTACGAGCAGTACTTC. Translation: CSARRPTDYEQYF.

This clonotype was seen at least ten times. The chain couples TRBV6-1 to TRBJ1-1, with 8 bases that match TRBD1. With 5 bases clipped from V and 1 base from J, the junction kept 3 bases outside the gene matches. This CDR3 spans 14 amino acids. The germline V gene has CDR1 MNHNS and CDR2 SASEGT. DNA of the CDR3: TGTGCCAGCAGTTGGACAGGGAGGAACACTGAAGCTTTCTTT. Protein: CASSWTGRNTEAFF.

This clonotype has a count of ten or more. This chain connects TRBV6-2 or TRBV6-3 to TRBJ2-3, with D perhaps TRBD1 (5 bases). The CDR3 is 15 residues long. The germline CDR1 and CDR2 sequences are MNHEY and SVGEGT. V dropped 7 bases and J dropped 0 bases, with 14 bases sitting between them. In DNA, the CDR3 is TGTGCCAGCACCTCGCGGACACGGAGCACAGATACGCAGTATTTT. Translated: CASTSRTRSTDTQYF.

This chain connects TRBV27 to TRBJ1-6; tentative D call: TRBD1 (5 bases). V gave up 5 bases and J gave up 7 bases, with 15 bases separating them. This CDR3 is 15 amino acids long. Germline V lookup: CDR1 MNHEY, CDR2 SMNVEV (reference sequence). As DNA, the CDR3 is TGTGCCAGCAGTCCTCGGACGGGACCAAATTCACCCCTCCACTTT. Translating gives CASSPRTGPNSPLHF.

The chain uses TRBV29-1 and TRBJ2-2; D not resolved. V was pared by 0 bases and J by 0 bases, with 8 bases between. The germline CDR1 and CDR2 sequences are SQVTM and ANQGSEA. The CDR3 consists of 15 residues. CDR3 sequence (DNA): TGCAGCGTTGAAGAACCGAGATCGAACACCGGGGAGCTGTTTTTT. Translated, it gives CSVEEPRSNTGELFF.

The sample holds many counts of this clonotype. The chain carries TRBV28 and TRBJ1-1, with unresolved D. Germline V gene data show CDR1 as MDHEN and CDR2 as SYDVKM. V lost 7 bases and J lost 5, with 8 bases in between. This CDR3 region has 11 residues. CDR3 coding DNA: TGTGCCAGCACCGCAACAACTGAAGCTTTCTTT. Protein product: CASTATTEAFF.

This clonotype was seen repeatedly, ten times or more. The gene calls are TRBV7-9 and TRBJ1-3; the D is unclear. CDR1 is SEHNR and CDR2 is FQNEAQ in the germline V gene (reference sequence). V shed 1 base and J shed 2 bases, with 3 bases lying between them. This CDR3 comprises 13 residues. The CDR3 spells CASSLDPGNTIYF. The DNA of the CDR3 is TGTGCCAGCAGCTTAGATCCTGGAAACACCATATATTTT.

This clonotype was observed at least ten times. The rearrangement joins TRBV12-3 or TRBV12-4 to TRBJ2-2; D not certain. The V gene lost 6 bases and the J gene lost 7 bases, with 9 bases spanning the gap. The CDR3 length is 12 residues. DNA for the CDR3: TGTGCCAGCAGCCCTAAGATCGGGGAGCTGTTTTTT. It codes for CASSPKIGELFF.

The rearrangement joins TRBV29-1 to TRBJ2-1; unclear D gene. V was clipped by 5 bases and J by 5 bases, with 19 bases between them. Germline CDR1 SQVTM, CDR2 ANQGSEA. The CDR3 is 15 residues long. CDR3 loop: CSVTRLRVVDNEQFF. The CDR3 DNA reads TGCAGCGTTACCCGACTCCGGGTCGTTGACAATGAGCAGTTCTTC.

Many counts were recorded for this clonotype. This chain links TRBV9 with TRBJ2-1, with D unresolved. The V gene lost 0 bases and the J gene lost 0 bases, with 7 bases spanning the gap. This CDR3 is 15 amino acids long. In germline, CDR1 is SGDLS, CDR2 YYNGEE. The CDR3 nucleotides are TGTGCCAGCAGCGTAGCAGCCAGCTCCTACAATGAGCAGTTCTTC. Its protein product is CASSVAASSYNEQFF.

This clonotype was found many times. The chain is built from TRBV5-1 and TRBJ1-2, with D maybe TRBD1 (6 bases). V was shortened by 4 bases and J by 7 bases, with 14 bases between the two germline ends. The CDR3 covers 13 residues. Germline V gives CDR1 SGHRS, CDR2 YFSETQ. CDR3 DNA: TGCGCCAGCAGCATTGGGGGCGCGGTTGGCTACACCTTC. Its translation: CASSIGGAVGYTF. The whole variable domain, remainder taken from reference TRBV5-1 and TRBJ1-2, is KAGVTQTPRYLIKTRGQQVTLSCSPISGHRSVSWYQQTPGQGLQFLFEYFSETQRNKGNFPGRFSGRQFSNSRSEMNVSTLELGDSALYLCASSIGGAVGYTFGSGTRLTVV.